The clone carrying this T cell receptor beta chain showed up many times. Antigen: not known. The source material, RNA transcripts, was used to amplify TCR beta CDR3 regions. The primer set for the first-round RT-PCR of the TCR CDR3 was HTBI. MiXCR, applied by TCRdb to the multiplex PCR reads, yields one record per CDR3 protein. The sample has about 610,000 distinct CDR3 sequences, approximately 15% seen once. Uncontrolled infections, other autoimmune diseases, pregnancy or lactation led to exclusion of patients. This entry belongs to a study of T cells in Graves' hyperthyroidism and ophthalmopathy. The V segment lost 3 bases and the J segment 4 bases; nucleotides outside the gene matches: 2. CDR1 is SNHLY and CDR2 is FYNNEI in the germline V gene. There are 13 residues in the CDR3. Findings and limits, study-wide: In simple terms, a model built on 13 V-J features told ophthalmopathy apart from stable hyperthyroidism. Ophthalmopathy was predicted by the model a median of about six months ahead of onset.

The specimen was blood. This TCR came from a woman in her 40s with Graves' ophthalmopathy. V gene TRBV2 combines with J gene TRBJ1-2, with 7 bases identical to TRBD1. This CDR3 reads CASSEQGVYGYTF. The DNA for the CDR3 is TGTGCCAGCAGTGAGCAGGGGGTCTATGGCTACACCTTC.